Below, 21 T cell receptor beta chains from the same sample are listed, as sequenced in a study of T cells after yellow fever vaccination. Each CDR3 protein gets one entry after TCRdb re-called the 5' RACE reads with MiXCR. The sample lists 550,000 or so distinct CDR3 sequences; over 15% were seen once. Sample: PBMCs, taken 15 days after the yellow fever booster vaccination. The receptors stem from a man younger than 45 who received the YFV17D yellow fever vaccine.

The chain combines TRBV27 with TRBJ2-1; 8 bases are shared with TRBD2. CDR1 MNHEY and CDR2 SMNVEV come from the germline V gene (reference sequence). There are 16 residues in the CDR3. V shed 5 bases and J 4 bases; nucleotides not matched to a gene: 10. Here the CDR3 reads CASSPPLVAGYNEQFF. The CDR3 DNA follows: TGTGCCAGCAGTCCTCCCCTGGTAGCGGGATACAATGAGCAGTTCTTC.

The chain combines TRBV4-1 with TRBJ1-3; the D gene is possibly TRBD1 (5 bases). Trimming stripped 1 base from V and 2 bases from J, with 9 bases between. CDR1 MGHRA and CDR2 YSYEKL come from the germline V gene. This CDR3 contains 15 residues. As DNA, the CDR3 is TGCGCCAGCAGCCAAGTTAGGGGAGCTGGAAACACCATATATTTT. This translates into CASSQVRGAGNTIYF.

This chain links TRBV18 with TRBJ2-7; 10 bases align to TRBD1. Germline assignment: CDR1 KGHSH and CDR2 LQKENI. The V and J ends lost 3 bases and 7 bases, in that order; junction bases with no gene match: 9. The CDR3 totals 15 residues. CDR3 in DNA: TGTGCCAGCTCACCGCTGGGACAGGGGCTTAGAGAGCAGTACTTC. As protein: CASSPLGQGLREQYF.

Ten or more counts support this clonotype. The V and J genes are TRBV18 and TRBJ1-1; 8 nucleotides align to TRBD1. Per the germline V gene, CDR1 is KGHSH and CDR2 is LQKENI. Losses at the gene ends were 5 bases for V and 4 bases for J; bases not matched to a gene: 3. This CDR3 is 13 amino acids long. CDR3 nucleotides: TGTGCCAGCTCAATGGACAGGGCCACTGAAGCTTTCTTT. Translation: CASSMDRATEAFF.

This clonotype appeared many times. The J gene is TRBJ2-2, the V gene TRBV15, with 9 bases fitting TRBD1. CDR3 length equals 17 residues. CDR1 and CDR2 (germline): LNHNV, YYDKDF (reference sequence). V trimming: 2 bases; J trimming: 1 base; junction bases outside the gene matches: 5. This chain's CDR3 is CATSRYPGQGNTGELFF. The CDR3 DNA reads TGTGCCACCAGCAGATACCCGGGACAGGGGAACACCGGGGAGCTGTTTTTT.

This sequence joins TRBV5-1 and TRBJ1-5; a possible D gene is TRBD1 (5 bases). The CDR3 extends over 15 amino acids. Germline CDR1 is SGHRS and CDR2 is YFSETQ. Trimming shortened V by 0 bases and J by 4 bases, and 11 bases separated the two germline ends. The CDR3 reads CASSLAGTRNQPQHF. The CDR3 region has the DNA TGCGCCAGCAGCTTGGCCGGGACCAGAAATCAGCCCCAGCATTTT.

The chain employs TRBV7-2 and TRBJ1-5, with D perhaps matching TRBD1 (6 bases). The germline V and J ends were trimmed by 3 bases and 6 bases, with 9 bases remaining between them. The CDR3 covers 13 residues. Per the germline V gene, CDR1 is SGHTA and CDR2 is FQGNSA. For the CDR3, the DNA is TGTGCCAGCAGCTTCCAGGGGTTTCAGCCCCAGCATTTT. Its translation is CASSFQGFQPQHF.

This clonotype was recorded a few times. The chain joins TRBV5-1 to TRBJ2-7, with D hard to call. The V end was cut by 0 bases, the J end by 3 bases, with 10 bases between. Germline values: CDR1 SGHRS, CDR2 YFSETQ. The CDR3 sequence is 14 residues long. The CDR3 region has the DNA TGCGCCAGCAGCTTGGAGGGCTCGGTCTACGAGCAGTACTTC. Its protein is CASSLEGSVYEQYF.

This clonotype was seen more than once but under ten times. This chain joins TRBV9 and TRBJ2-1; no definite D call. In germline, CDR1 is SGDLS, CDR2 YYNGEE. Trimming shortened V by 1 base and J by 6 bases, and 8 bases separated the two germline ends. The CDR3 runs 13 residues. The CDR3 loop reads CASSVRTVNEQFF. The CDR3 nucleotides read TGTGCCAGCAGCGTAAGAACGGTCAATGAGCAGTTCTTC.

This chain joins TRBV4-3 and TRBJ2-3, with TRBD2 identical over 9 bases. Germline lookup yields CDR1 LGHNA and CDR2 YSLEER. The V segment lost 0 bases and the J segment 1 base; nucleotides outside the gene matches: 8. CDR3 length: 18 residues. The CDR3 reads CASSQDRAGGSGTDTQYF. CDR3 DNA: TGCGCCAGCAGCCAAGATAGAGCGGGAGGTTCCGGCACAGATACGCAGTATTTT.

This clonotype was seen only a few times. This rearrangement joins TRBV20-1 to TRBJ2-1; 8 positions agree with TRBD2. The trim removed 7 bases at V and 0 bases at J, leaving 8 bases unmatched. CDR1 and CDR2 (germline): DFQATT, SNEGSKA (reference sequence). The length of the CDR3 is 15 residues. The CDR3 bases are TGCAGTGTCCTGGGCGGGAGGAGCTCCTACAATGAGCAGTTCTTC. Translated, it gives CSVLGGRSSYNEQFF.

CDR3: CSVYTDATNEKLFF. The DNA of the CDR3 is TGCAGCGTTTATACAGATGCAACTAATGAAAAACTGTTTTTT. The rearrangement uses TRBV29-1 and TRBJ1-4; D is unclear. The CDR3 loop spans 14 amino acids. V dropped 5 bases and J dropped 0 bases, with 10 bases sitting between them. Germline V gene sequence: CDR1 SQVTM, CDR2 ANQGSEA.

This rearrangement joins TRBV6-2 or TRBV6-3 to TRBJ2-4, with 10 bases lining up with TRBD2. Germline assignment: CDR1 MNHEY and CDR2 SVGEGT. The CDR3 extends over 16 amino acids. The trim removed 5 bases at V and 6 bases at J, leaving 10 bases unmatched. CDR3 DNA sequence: TGTGCCAGCAGTAGAACCCGGACTAGCGGACTAAACATTCAGTACTTC. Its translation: CASSRTRTSGLNIQYF.

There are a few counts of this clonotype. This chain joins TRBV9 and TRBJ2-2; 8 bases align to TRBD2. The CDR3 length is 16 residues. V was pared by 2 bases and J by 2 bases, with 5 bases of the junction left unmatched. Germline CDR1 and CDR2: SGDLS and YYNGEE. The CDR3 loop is CASSVTSGPNTGELFF. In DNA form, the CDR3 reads TGTGCCAGCAGCGTCACTAGCGGACCCAACACCGGGGAGCTGTTTTTT.

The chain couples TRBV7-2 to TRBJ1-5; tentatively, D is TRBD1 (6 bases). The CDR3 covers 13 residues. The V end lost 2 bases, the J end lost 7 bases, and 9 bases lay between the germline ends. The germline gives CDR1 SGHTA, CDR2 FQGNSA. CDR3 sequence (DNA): TGTGCCAGCAGCTTACAGGGGACCCAGCCCCAGCATTTT. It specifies CASSLQGTQPQHF.

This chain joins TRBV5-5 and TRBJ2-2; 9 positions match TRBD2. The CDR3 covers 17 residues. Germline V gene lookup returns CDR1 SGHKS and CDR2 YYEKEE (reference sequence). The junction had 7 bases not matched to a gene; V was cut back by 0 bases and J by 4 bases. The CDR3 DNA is TGTGCCAGCAGCTTGGCCGTTCTAGCGGGACCCACCGGGGAGCTGTTTTTT. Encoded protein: CASSLAVLAGPTGELFF.

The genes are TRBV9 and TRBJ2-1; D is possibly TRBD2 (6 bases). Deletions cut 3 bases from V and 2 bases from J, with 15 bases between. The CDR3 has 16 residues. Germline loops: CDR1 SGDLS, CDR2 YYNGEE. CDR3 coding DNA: TGTGCCAGCAGCGCCCTCCCGGGAGAACCCTACAATGAGCAGTTCTTC. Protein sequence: CASSALPGEPYNEQFF.

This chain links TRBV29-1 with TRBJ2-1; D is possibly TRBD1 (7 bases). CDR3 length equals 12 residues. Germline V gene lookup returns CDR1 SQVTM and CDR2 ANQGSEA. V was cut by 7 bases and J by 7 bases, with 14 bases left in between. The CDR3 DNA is TGCAGCGCCGCGGGACAGCCTAATGAGCAGTTCTTC. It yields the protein CSAAGQPNEQFF.

CDR3 nucleotide sequence: TGTGCCACCAGCAGAGTCATAACCCGTGGTACTGAAGCTTTCTTT. This gives the protein CATSRVITRGTEAFF. This chain joins TRBV15 and TRBJ1-1; D is uncertain. Looked up from germline, CDR1 is LNHNV and CDR2 is YYDKDF (reference sequence). V was shortened by 1 base and J by 5 bases, with 14 bases between the two germline ends. The CDR3 loop spans 15 amino acids. The whole variable domain, filled in from reference TRBV15 and TRBJ1-1, reads DAMVIQNPRYQVTQFGKPVTLSCSQTLNHNVMYWYQQKSSQAPKLLFHYYDKDFNNEADTPDNFQSRRPNTSFCFLDIRSPGLGDTAMYLCATSRVITRGTEAFFGQGTRLTVV.

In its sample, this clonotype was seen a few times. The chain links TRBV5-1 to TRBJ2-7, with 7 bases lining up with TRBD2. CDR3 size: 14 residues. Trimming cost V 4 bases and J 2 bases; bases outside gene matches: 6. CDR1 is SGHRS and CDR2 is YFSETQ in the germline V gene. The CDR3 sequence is CASSRSGEAYEQYF. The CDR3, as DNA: TGCGCCAGCAGCAGGAGCGGGGAAGCCTACGAGCAGTACTTC.

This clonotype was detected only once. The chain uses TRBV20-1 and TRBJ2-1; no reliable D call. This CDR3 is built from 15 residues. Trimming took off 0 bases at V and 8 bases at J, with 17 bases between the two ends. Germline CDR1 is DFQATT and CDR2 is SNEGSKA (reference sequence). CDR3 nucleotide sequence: TGCAGTGCTAGAGATACCCGGGTTCGTACGGATGAGCAGTTCTTC. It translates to CSARDTRVRTDEQFF.